Listed below are T cell receptor beta chains from one sample, sequenced in a study of cytomegalovirus exposure and HLA in healthy donors. Libraries were prepared by immunoSEQ multiplex PCR; TCRdb keeps only in-frame clonotypes and omits some of them. The sample carries about 160,000 clones, roughly four fifths recorded once. Sequenced input: PBMCs. Receptors originate from a man aged 55 to 70 in good health and CMV-seronegative. Both conserved end residues are part of each CDR3. D genes are given only for firm matches. The size of a clone is reported for some rows only, either as once, few or many, or as a class for expanded clones.

clone_size	v_call	d_call	j_call	cdr3_aa	cdr3_nt
.	TRBV11-2	TRBD1	TRBJ1-2	CASSLGDRGLGYTF	TGTGCCAGCAGCTTGGGGGACAGGGGGCTTGGCTACACCTTC
few	TRBV7-9	TRBD1	TRBJ1-1	CASRPLGGQMNTEAFF	TGTGCCAGCAGGCCACTAGGGGGCCAAATGAACACTGAAGCTTTCTTT
.	TRBV10-3	TRBD1	TRBJ1-2	CAIGTGDEGGYTF	TGTGCCATCGGGACAGGGGATGAGGGTGGCTACACCTTC
.	TRBV5-1	.	TRBJ2-1	CASSLLRPRQFF	TGCGCCAGCAGCTTGCTTCGTCCTCGGCAGTTCTTC
few	TRBV4-3	TRBD1	TRBJ2-7	CASSQDLTGGRYEQYF	TGCGCCAGCAGCCAAGATTTGACAGGGGGTCGGTACGAGCAGTACTTC
.	TRBV5-6	TRBD1	TRBJ1-2	CASSSTGTGNYGYTF	TGTGCCAGCAGCTCAACCGGGACAGGGAACTATGGCTACACCTTC
few	TRBV30	TRBD1	TRBJ2-5	CAWSRQGETQYF	TGTGCCTGGAGTCGACAGGGCGAGACCCAGTACTTC
.	TRBV28	.	TRBJ2-1	CASSLRSTFAEQFF	TGTGCCAGCAGCTTGAGATCGACTTTCGCTGAGCAGTTCTTC
.	TRBV9	TRBD2	TRBJ2-2	CASSPRGEDTGELFF	TGTGCCAGCAGCCCCCGGGGGGAGGACACCGGGGAGCTGTTTTTT
.	TRBV27	.	TRBJ2-7	CASSRNGGQRPEQYF	TGTGCCAGCAGTCGAAACGGGGGACAGCGGCCCGAGCAGTACTTC
.	TRBV27	TRBD1	TRBJ2-6	CASSAGQGVTGANVLTF	TGTGCCAGCAGTGCCGGACAGGGGGTGACTGGGGCCAACGTCCTGACTTTC
.	TRBV27	.	TRBJ1-5	CASRNQGSGQPQHF	TGTGCCAGCAGGAACCAGGGGTCGGGTCAGCCCCAGCATTTT
.	TRBV5-1	TRBD2	TRBJ2-5	CASTGGVDGETQYF	TGCGCCAGCACGGGGGGTGTAGATGGGGAGACCCAGTACTTC
few	TRBV6-1	.	TRBJ1-4	CASSEPGNEKLFF	TGTGCCAGCAGTGAACCAGGGAATGAAAAACTGTTTTTT
few	TRBV28	TRBD1	TRBJ2-5	CASSWAGTVKGETQYF	TGTGCCAGCAGTTGGGCCGGGACAGTAAAGGGAGAGACCCAGTACTTC
.	TRBV5-4	.	TRBJ2-2	CASSPPWTDGRVGELFF	TGTGCCAGCTCCCCACCGTGGACAGATGGCCGGGTGGGAGAGCTGTTTTTT
once	TRBV6-1	TRBD2	TRBJ2-7	CASTRLAGAYEQYF	TGTGCCAGCACCAGGCTAGCGGGGGCCTACGAGCAGTACTTC
.	TRBV30	.	TRBJ2-7	CAWSSFTGRQLHEQYF	TGTGCCTGGAGTTCTTTTACAGGGCGGCAACTCCACGAGCAGTACTTC
.	TRBV29-1	.	TRBJ1-2	CSVEVAGNYGYTF	TGCAGCGTTGAAGTGGCGGGTAACTATGGCTACACCTTC
.	TRBV5-5	.	TRBJ2-3	CASSEGGPLADTQYF	TGTGCCAGCAGTGAGGGCGGACCCCTCGCAGATACGCAGTATTTT
.	TRBV19	.	TRBJ1-5	CAGSIGQGVQPQHF	TGTGCCGGTAGTATAGGCCAGGGCGTTCAGCCCCAGCATTTT
few	TRBV2	.	TRBJ1-1	CASSRGYTEAFF	TGTGCCAGCAGTCGGGGATACACTGAAGCTTTCTTT
.	TRBV27	TRBD2	TRBJ2-1	CASSLKTSGRTEQFF	TGTGCCAGCAGTTTGAAGACTAGCGGGAGAACTGAGCAGTTCTTC
few	TRBV7-9	TRBD1	TRBJ1-2	CASSPGQIYGYTF	TGTGCCAGCAGCCCGGGACAGATCTATGGCTACACCTTC
.	TRBV4-3	TRBD2	TRBJ2-2	CASSQTRALAGALNTGELFF	TGCGCCAGCAGCCAAACTAGGGCGCTAGCGGGGGCCTTGAACACCGGGGAGCTGTTTTTT
.	TRBV18	.	TRBJ2-1	CASSQNSGTLNNEQFF	TGTGCCAGCTCACAAAATTCCGGGACTCTTAACAATGAGCAGTTCTTC
.	TRBV7-2	.	TRBJ1-5	CASSLMGGEGQPQHF	TGTGCCAGCAGCTTGATGGGAGGGGAGGGCCAGCCCCAGCATTTT
few	TRBV10-2	TRBD2	TRBJ2-7	CASSGAGALGYEQYF	TGCGCCAGCAGTGGAGCGGGAGCCCTCGGATACGAGCAGTACTTC
.	TRBV7-3	.	TRBJ1-1	CASTPSGGNTEAFF	TGTGCCAGCACCCCCTCCGGGGGGAACACTGAAGCTTTCTTT
.	TRBV7-8	.	TRBJ1-2	CASSKFNRDTVPYGYTF	TGTGCCAGCAGCAAGTTCAACCGGGACACCGTCCCCTATGGCTACACCTTC
.	TRBV14	.	TRBJ2-1	CASSQALDFSYNEQFF	TGTGCCAGCAGCCAAGCTCTGGACTTCTCCTACAATGAGCAGTTCTTC
few	TRBV7-9	.	TRBJ1-6	CASSLSGGDFLNYNSPLHF	TGTGCCAGCAGCTTATCGGGTGGCGACTTTCTTAATTATAATTCACCCCTCCACTTT
.	TRBV5-1	.	TRBJ1-2	CASSLEAGANYGYTF	TGCGCCAGCAGCTTGGAAGCCGGAGCTAACTATGGCTACACCTTC
.	TRBV20-1	.	TRBJ1-2	CSAGTPGGYTF	TGCAGTGCTGGGACTCCTGGCGGCTACACCTTC
.	TRBV27	TRBD1	TRBJ1-5	CASSSRDSLVVPSNQPQHF	TGTGCCAGCAGTTCCCGGGACAGCCTAGTAGTCCCTAGCAATCAGCCCCAGCATTTT
.	TRBV5-1	TRBD2	TRBJ2-1	CASSTGNSGGANEQFF	TGCGCCAGCAGCACCGGGAATAGCGGGGGGGCGAATGAGCAGTTCTTC
.	TRBV19	.	TRBJ1-5	CASSTPPGTTSNQPQHF	TGTGCCAGTAGTACTCCCCCCGGGACAACTAGCAATCAGCCCCAGCATTTT
.	TRBV6-1	.	TRBJ2-5	CASSEARQQETQYF	TGTGCCAGCAGTGAAGCGAGACAGCAAGAGACCCAGTACTTC
.	TRBV5-6	TRBD2	TRBJ2-7	CASSPGLAGSSYEQYF	TGTGCCAGCAGCCCGGGACTAGCGGGGAGCTCCTACGAGCAGTACTTC
.	TRBV5-1	.	TRBJ1-1	CASSLLGSTEAFF	TGCGCCAGCAGCTTGTTGGGCAGCACTGAAGCTTTCTTT
.	TRBV5-3	.	TRBJ2-7	CARSGGRADPREQYF	TGTGCCAGAAGCGGGGGCAGGGCCGATCCTCGCGAGCAGTACTTC